This is a list of T cell receptor beta chains from one sample in a study of blood T cell repertoires in COVID-19. This table comes from immunoSEQ multiplex PCR, and its TCRdb copy is limited to in-frame clones, with some not included. The sample carries roughly 200,000 clones, 70% to 90% recorded once. The sequencing input was peripheral blood. The origin of the receptors is a man aged 55 to 70 with acute or convalescent COVID-19. The CDR3 runs from the conserved cysteine through the conserved F or W. The D gene is left open where the match is weak. Size is omitted from some rows. Given values are once, few, many or a class for expanded clones.

>TRBJ1-3|NA|TRBV3-1/TRBV3-2|NA
CASSQARGQGNTIYF
TGTGCCAGCAGCCAGGCACGAGGACAAGGAAACACCATATATTTT
>TRBJ2-1|TRBD2|TRBV7-9|once
CASSFRLASYNEQFF
TGTGCCAGCAGCTTCAGACTAGCTAGCTACAATGAGCAGTTCTTC
>TRBJ2-7|TRBD2|TRBV19|NA
CASSIGPSGRAGQYF
TGTGCCAGTAGTATCGGCCCTAGCGGGAGGGCAGGGCAGTACTTC
>TRBJ2-7|TRBD2|TRBV5-6|once
CASSSGASYEQYF
TGTGCCAGCAGCAGCGGGGCTTCCTACGAGCAGTACTTC
>TRBJ2-7|NA|TRBV30|few
CAWRGLGSGREQYF
TGTGCCTGGAGGGGACTGGGTAGCGGTCGGGAGCAGTACTTC
>TRBJ2-1|NA|TRBV5-1|NA
CASSSPGVTSSYNEQFF
TGCGCCAGCAGCTCCCCGGGAGTCACCAGCTCCTACAATGAGCAGTTCTTC
>TRBJ1-4|TRBD1|TRBV7-9|NA
CASSSRDRGEKLFF
TGTGCCAGCAGCAGCCGGGACAGGGGGGAAAAACTGTTTTTT
>TRBJ1-5|TRBD1|TRBV6-1|NA
CASSAGGRGLYSNQPQHF
TGTGCCAGCAGTGCCGGTGGCAGGGGGCTCTATAGCAATCAGCCCCAGCATTTT
>TRBJ2-1|NA|TRBV5-7|NA
CASSKIAESVTYNEQFF
TGTGCCAGCAGCAAAATAGCGGAGAGTGTCACCTACAATGAGCAGTTCTTC
>TRBJ2-5|NA|TRBV9|NA
CASSVRVGWQETQYF
TGTGCCAGCAGCGTGAGGGTGGGGTGGCAAGAGACCCAGTACTTC
>TRBJ2-3|NA|TRBV7-7|NA
CASSLSRGGNADTQYF
TGTGCTAGCAGCCTCAGCCGCGGGGGCAACGCAGATACGCAGTATTTT
>TRBJ2-7|NA|TRBV28|NA
CATSRGSEHEQYF
TGTGCCACCTCAAGGGGTTCAGAGCACGAGCAGTACTTC
>TRBJ2-7|TRBD2|TRBV6-1|NA
CASSEERTRLLYEQYF
TGTGCCAGCAGTGAAGAGAGGACTAGATTGCTCTACGAGCAGTACTTC
>TRBJ1-2|NA|TRBV18|NA
CASSGENYGYTF
TGTGCCAGCTCCGGGGAGAACTATGGCTACACCTTC
>TRBJ2-2|NA|TRBV7-9|NA
CASSLGRATNTGELFF
TGTGCCAGCAGCTTAGGGAGGGCCACGAACACCGGGGAGCTGTTTTTT
>TRBJ2-2|NA|TRBV19|NA
CASSTGQGGDTGELFF
TGTGCCAGTAGTACTGGACAGGGAGGGGACACCGGGGAGCTGTTTTTT
>TRBJ2-1|NA|TRBV24-1|NA
CATSDPWREQFF
TGTGCCACCAGTGACCCCTGGAGGGAGCAGTTCTTC
>TRBJ2-2|NA|TRBV21-1|few
CASSCGTGPVTGRRTGELFF
TGTGCCAGCAGCTGTGGGACAGGGCCGGTGACGGGGCGGAGGACCGGGGAGCTGTTTTTT
>TRBJ2-7|NA|TRBV7-2|NA
CASSPKGTPSSYEQYF
TGTGCCAGCAGCCCCAAGGGGACTCCGAGCTCCTACGAGCAGTACTTC
>TRBJ2-2|TRBD2|TRBV19|NA
CASSILAGDVGELFF
TGTGCCAGTAGTATACTAGCGGGAGATGTCGGGGAGCTGTTTTTT
>TRBJ1-1|NA|TRBV7-2|NA
CASSYTGGSTEAFF
TGTGCCAGCAGCTATACTGGGGGGAGCACTGAAGCTTTCTTT
>TRBJ1-6|TRBD1|TRBV27|NA
CASSFGVGQGNSPLHF
TGTGCCAGCAGTTTTGGAGTAGGACAGGGTAATTCACCCCTCCACTTT
>TRBJ1-1|NA|TRBV6-5|NA
CASRSPGQNTEAFF
TGTGCCAGCAGAAGCCCGGGACAGAACACTGAAGCTTTCTTT
>TRBJ1-5|NA|TRBV18|NA
CASSPHARGTSGNQPQHF
TGTGCCAGCTCACCCCATGCGAGAGGCACGTCGGGCAATCAGCCCCAGCATTTT
>TRBJ2-7|NA|TRBV19|NA
CASSTPSAGTYEQYF
TGTGCCAGTAGTACCCCCTCGGCAGGGACCTACGAGCAGTACTTC
>TRBJ2-2|TRBD1|TRBV7-2|NA
CASSLVPGQGAFLTGELFF
TGTGCCAGCAGCTTAGTGCCGGGACAGGGGGCCTTTTTGACCGGGGAGCTGTTTTTT